There are a few counts of the clone carrying this T cell receptor beta chain. The CDR3 runs to 12 residues. CDR1 DFQATT and CDR2 SNEGSKA come from the germline V gene (reference sequence). V lost 1 base to trimming and J lost 10 bases, with 11 bases between them. The data were taken from a study of patients and donors after allogeneic stem cell transplantation. TCRdb processed the RT-PCR reads anew with MiXCR; each CDR3 protein has one entry. The sample has about a million distinct CDR3 sequences, about a sixth seen once. Material: blood, either unsorted or a sorted T cell fraction (not recorded which). This sequence joins TRBV20-1 and TRBJ2-1; D may be TRBD2 (6 bases). The TCR comes from a human donor who was either an allogeneic HSCT recipient or a stem cell or donor lymphocyte infusion donor (not recorded which). It is not recorded whose cells these are; they may come from a transplant donor. This chain's CDR3 is CSARAGVVEQFF. CDR3 coding DNA: TGCAGTGCTAGAGCGGGGGTGGTGGAGCAGTTCTTC.